Below are 8 T cell receptor beta chains sequenced from a single sample in a study of radiotherapy plus CTLA-4 blockade in lung cancer. The protocol was immunoSEQ multiplex PCR, while the TCRdb copy is restricted to in-frame clones and leaves out a portion. The table has 43,000 or so clones, 73% seen once. Sequencing used peripheral blood, obtained from a patient treated with radiotherapy plus ipilimumab. These receptors were collected from a human donor with non-small cell lung cancer who had a complete response to radiotherapy plus ipilimumab.

The chain joins TRBV7-9 to TRBJ2-1; 9 nucleotides align to TRBD1. V dropped 8 bases and J dropped 7; count of bases not matched to a gene: 12. Germline lookup yields CDR1 SEHNR and CDR2 FQNEAQ (reference sequence). The CDR3 loop spans 15 amino acids. The CDR3 is CASGVGDRVRNEQFF. DNA of the CDR3: TGTGCCAGCGGGGTGGGGGACAGGGTAAGAAATGAGCAGTTCTTC.

This sequence joins TRBV5-1 and TRBJ2-7; 9 positions agree with TRBD1. V shed 3 bases, J shed 2 bases, and the junction held 6 bases outside the gene matches. The CDR3 loop spans 15 amino acids. Germline V CDR1 and CDR2: SGHRS, YFSETQ. Here the CDR3 reads CASSWAGTGTYEQYF. The CDR3 region has the DNA TGCGCCAGCAGCTGGGCCGGGACAGGGACCTACGAGCAGTACTTC.

CDR3 region: CASISSFRVGNTEAFF. CDR3 DNA sequence: TGTGCCAGCATTTCCTCATTCAGGGTGGGGAACACTGAAGCTTTCTTT. J is TRBJ1-1 and V is TRBV6-6; tentative D call: TRBD1 (5 bases). Germline assignment: CDR1 MNHNY and CDR2 SVGAGI (reference sequence). This CDR3 has 16 residues. V dropped 7 bases and J dropped 1 base, with 19 bases sitting between them.

This chain uses TRBV6-5 with TRBJ1-4; D remains unclear. The V end lost 2 bases, the J end lost 5 bases, and 9 bases lay between the germline ends. Germline lookup yields CDR1 MNHEY and CDR2 SVGAGI. This CDR3 spans 14 amino acids. The DNA for the CDR3 is TGTGCCAGCAGTTACGGCGGTGGGAATGAAAAACTGTTTTTT. This encodes CASSYGGGNEKLFF.

This clone was recorded once. V is TRBV28 and J is TRBJ2-3; 8 nucleotides agree with TRBD2. After removal of 5 bases from V and 2 bases from J, the junction contained 6 bases not matched to a gene. The germline V gene encodes CDR1 MDHEN and CDR2 SYDVKM. This CDR3 is built from 15 residues. The CDR3 DNA reads as TGTGCCAGCAGTCCCATGACTAGCGCCACAGATACGCAGTATTTT. It is translated as CASSPMTSATDTQYF.

Only one count was recorded for this clone. The V and J genes are TRBV6-6 and TRBJ2-7; 11 bases are shared with TRBD1. The CDR3 covers 15 residues. The J segment lost 8 bases and the V segment lost 4 bases, leaving 10 bases of the junction unmatched. Germline V lookup: CDR1 MNHNY, CDR2 SVGAGI (reference sequence). The chain's CDR3 is CASSLGQGVDFKQYF. The DNA for the CDR3 is TGTGCCAGCAGTTTGGGACAGGGGGTAGATTTCAAGCAGTACTTC.

The rearrangement uses TRBV5-8 and TRBJ1-5; the D gene is possibly TRBD1 (5 bases). V lost 0 bases and J lost 4, with 14 bases in between. The CDR3 runs 16 residues. Germline V lookup: CDR1 SGHTS, CDR2 YDEGEE. The CDR3 loop reads CASSLVGGNSNQPQHF. CDR3 DNA sequence: TGTGCCAGCAGCTTGGTGGGGGGTAACAGTAATCAGCCCCAGCATTTT.

In DNA form, the CDR3 reads TGCGCCAGCAGCCAAGGGACTAGCGGGGTAGAGACCCAGTACTTC. Translated, it gives CASSQGTSGVETQYF. The gene calls are TRBV4-3 and TRBJ2-5, with TRBD2 matching 12 bases. V shed 1 base and J 4 bases; nucleotides not matched to a gene: 1. This CDR3 comprises 15 residues. CDR1 and CDR2 from the germline V gene are LGHNA and YSLEER.